Here is one T cell receptor (beta chain) with its context. This record comes from a study of blood T cell repertoires in COVID-19. Overall study context: Acute-phase and convalescent COVID-19 samples originated in the United States, Italy and Spain. Sources were T cells, B-cell-depleted T cells, or PBMCs; the material itself was cDNA or gDNA.

The length of the CDR3 is 15 residues. Germline CDR1 and CDR2: MDHEN and SYDVKM. V dropped 5 bases and J dropped 4; count of bases not matched to a gene: 8. In the authors' methods: Quantification of nucleated cells was approximated via reference gene primer amplification. The data were produced by immunoSEQ multiplex PCR, yet TCRdb's version contains in-frame clones alone and is incomplete. V and J calls and clone size are copied from that table; D and trimming were computed from the DNA. The table shows 150,000 to 160,000 clones, with less than 95% occurring only once. The chain is built from TRBV28 and TRBJ1-2, with TRBD1 matching 9 bases. The source is a middle-aged man with acute or convalescent COVID-19. The sequencing input was peripheral blood. The DNA of the CDR3 is TGTGCCAGCAGTCTTCCTCCGGGACAGGGCTATGGCTACACCTTC. Translated, it gives CASSLPPGQGYGYTF.